The sequence of this TCR beta chain was determined in a study of beta chain features in type 1 diabetes. This clone has more than one count but fewer than ten. The antigen remains undetermined. Via the markers CD45RO/CCR7/CD25/CD127/CD95/CD27, stem cell-like memory, regulatory, central memory and naive CD4+ cells were sorted. Over 95% purity was reached by all sorted populations. Points from the study as a whole: Shortening of TCRB CDR3s, moderate but significant, appeared in all four CD4+ subsets of Type 1 diabetes patients.

Of the isolated RNA, all was reverse transcribed, and so the sequenced material was expressed TCRB transcripts. The table came from immunoSEQ multiplex PCR; TCRdb's copy has only in-frame clones and leaves some out. Among around 150,000 clones listed, 9% to 12% were seen once. This receptor was obtained from a man aged 25 to 40 with type 1 diabetes. The sequenced sample was central memory CD4+ T cells from blood.

DNA for the CDR3: TGTGCCAGCAGTCCCACCGGGACAGGCAATGAGCAGTTCTTC. Translating gives CASSPTGTGNEQFF. This sequence joins TRBV11-3 and TRBJ2-1; 8 bases agree with TRBD1. The CDR3 runs 14 residues. V was pared by 6 bases and J by 6 bases, with 7 bases of the junction left unmatched. Germline CDR1 reads SGHNT; CDR2 reads YENEEA.